Below are 2 T cell receptor beta chains sequenced from a single sample in a study of T-cell memory formation after mild COVID-19. Each CDR3 protein is one row after TCRdb ran MiXCR on the 5' RACE reads. The table includes 50,000 or so distinct CDR3 sequences, around 30% detected once. Sequencing input: PBMCs or a T cell subset sorted from them (not recorded which). These receptors all stem from a man aged 18 to 30 who had mild COVID-19 (a few samples of this study predate the infection). Cell type and time point are not known.

The gene calls are TRBV12-3 or TRBV12-4 and TRBJ2-7; weak D call: TRBD2 (7 bases). This CDR3 region has 13 residues. V shed 6 bases and J shed 6 bases, with 15 bases lying between them. CDR3 protein: CASSLGGGGEQYF. Here the CDR3 DNA reads TGTGCCAGCAGCCTAGGGGGGGGTGGCGAGCAGTACTTC.

This clonotype was seen a few times. This sequence joins TRBV6-2 or TRBV6-3 and TRBJ2-3; TRBD2 matches at 7 bases. The CDR3 is 14 residues long. Trimming at V came to 6 bases and at J to 2 bases, leaving 5 bases not matched to a gene. From germline, CDR1 is MNHEY and CDR2 SVGEGT. CDR3 sequence (DNA): TGTGCCAGCAGAACAGCGGGGAACACAGATACGCAGTATTTT. Amino acid sequence: CASRTAGNTDTQYF.